This TCR beta chain was obtained from a study of T cell responses to AZD1222 COVID-19 vaccine. Study-wide results and caveats: Compared with day 0, the breadth and depth of the Spike-specific TCR repertoire rose significantly after two doses of AZD1222. Sampling captured repertoires only after the peak T cell response.

Profiled with immunoSEQ multiplex PCR; TCRdb holds only in-frame clones, not every one. The sample includes 150,000 to 200,000 clones, more than 75% of them seen just once. This clone was seen a single time. Its target is unknown. Trimming took 1 base from V and 4 from J, leaving 17 bases between them. Per germline, CDR1 LGHDT and CDR2 YNNKEL (reference sequence). The CDR3 length is 17 residues. This sequence was found in an adult who received the AZD1222 COVID-19 vaccine. The chain is built from TRBV3-1 (or the pseudogene TRBV3-2) and TRBJ1-3, with a weak D call TRBD1 (5 bases). This specimen consisted of peripheral blood, obtained 28 days after the second AZD1222 dose. The CDR3, as DNA: TGTGCCAGCAGCCAAGCGGCGGGACGGGGTTCAGGAAACACCATATATTTT. It yields the protein CASSQAAGRGSGNTIYF.